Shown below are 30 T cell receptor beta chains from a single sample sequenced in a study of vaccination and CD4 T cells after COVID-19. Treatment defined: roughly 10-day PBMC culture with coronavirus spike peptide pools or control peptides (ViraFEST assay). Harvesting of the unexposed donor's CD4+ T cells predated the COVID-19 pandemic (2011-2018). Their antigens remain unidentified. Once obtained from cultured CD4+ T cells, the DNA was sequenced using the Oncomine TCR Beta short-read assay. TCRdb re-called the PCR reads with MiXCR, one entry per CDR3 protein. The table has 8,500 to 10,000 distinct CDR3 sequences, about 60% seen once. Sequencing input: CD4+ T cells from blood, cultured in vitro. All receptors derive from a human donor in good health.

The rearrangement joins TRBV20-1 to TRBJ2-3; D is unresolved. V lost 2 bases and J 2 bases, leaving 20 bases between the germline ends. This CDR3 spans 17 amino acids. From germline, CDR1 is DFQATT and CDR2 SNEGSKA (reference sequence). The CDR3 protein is CSARRADRRWVTDTQYF. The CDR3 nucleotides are TGCAGTGCTAGAAGAGCCGATAGAAGGTGGGTCACAGATACGCAGTATTTT.

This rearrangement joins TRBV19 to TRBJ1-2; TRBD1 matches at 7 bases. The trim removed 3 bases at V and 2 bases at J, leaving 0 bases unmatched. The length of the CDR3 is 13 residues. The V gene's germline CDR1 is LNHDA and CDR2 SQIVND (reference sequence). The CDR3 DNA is TGTGCCAGTAGTATGGACAGGAACTATGGCTACACCTTC. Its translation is CASSMDRNYGYTF.

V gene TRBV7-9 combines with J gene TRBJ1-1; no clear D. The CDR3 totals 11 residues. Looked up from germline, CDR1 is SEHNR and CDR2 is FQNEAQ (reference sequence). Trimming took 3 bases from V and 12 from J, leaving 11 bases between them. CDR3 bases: TGTGCCAGCAGCTTGTCGGGTTTAACTTTCTTT. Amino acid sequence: CASSLSGLTFF.

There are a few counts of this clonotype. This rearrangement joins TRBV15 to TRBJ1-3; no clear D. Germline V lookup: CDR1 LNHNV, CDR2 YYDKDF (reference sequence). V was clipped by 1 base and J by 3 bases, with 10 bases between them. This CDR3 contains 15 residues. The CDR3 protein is CATSRGDTFGNTIYF. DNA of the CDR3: TGTGCCACCAGCAGAGGTGACACCTTTGGAAACACCATATATTTT.

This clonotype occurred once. CDR3 amino acids: CASRDRGNTGELFF. CDR3 bases: TGTGCCAGCCGGGATAGAGGGAACACCGGGGAGCTGTTTTTT. V usage is TRBV7-8 and J usage is TRBJ2-2; D might be TRBD2 (5 bases). The CDR3 covers 14 residues. Trimming pared 8 bases from V and 1 base from J, leaving 11 bases between. Germline V lookup: CDR1 SGHVS, CDR2 FQNEAQ.

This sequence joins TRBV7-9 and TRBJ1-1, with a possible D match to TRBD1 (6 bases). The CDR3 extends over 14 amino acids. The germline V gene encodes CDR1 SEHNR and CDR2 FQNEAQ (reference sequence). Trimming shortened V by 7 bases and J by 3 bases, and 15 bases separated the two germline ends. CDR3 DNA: TGTGCCAGCACCTTCGGGGGGGCACACACTGAAGCTTTCTTT. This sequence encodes CASTFGGAHTEAFF.

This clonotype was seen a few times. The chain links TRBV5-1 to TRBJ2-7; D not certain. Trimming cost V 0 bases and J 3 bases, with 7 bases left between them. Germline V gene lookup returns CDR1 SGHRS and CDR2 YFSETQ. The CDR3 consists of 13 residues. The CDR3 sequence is CASSLEGIYEQYF. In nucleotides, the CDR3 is TGCGCCAGCAGCTTGGAGGGTATCTACGAGCAGTACTTC. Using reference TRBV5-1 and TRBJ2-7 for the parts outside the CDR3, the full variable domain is KAGVTQTPRYLIKTRGQQVTLSCSPISGHRSVSWYQQTPGQGLQFLFEYFSETQRNKGNFPGRFSGRQFSNSRSEMNVSTLELGDSALYLCASSLEGIYEQYFGPGTRLTVT.

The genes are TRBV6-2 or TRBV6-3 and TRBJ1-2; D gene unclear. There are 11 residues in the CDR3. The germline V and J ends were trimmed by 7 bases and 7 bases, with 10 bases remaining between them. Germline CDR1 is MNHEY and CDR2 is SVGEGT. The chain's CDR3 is CASTGFRGYTF. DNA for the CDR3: TGTGCCAGCACTGGATTTCGTGGCTACACCTTC.

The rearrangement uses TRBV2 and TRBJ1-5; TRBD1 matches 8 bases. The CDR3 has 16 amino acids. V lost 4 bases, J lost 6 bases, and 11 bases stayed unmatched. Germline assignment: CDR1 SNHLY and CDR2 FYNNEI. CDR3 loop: CASSGGQAILGQPQHF. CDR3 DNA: TGTGCCAGCAGTGGGGGACAGGCCATTTTGGGTCAGCCCCAGCATTTT.

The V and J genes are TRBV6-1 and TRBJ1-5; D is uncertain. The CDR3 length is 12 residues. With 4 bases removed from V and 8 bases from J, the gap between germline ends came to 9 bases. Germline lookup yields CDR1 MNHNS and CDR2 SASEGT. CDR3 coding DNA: TGTGCCAGCAGTGTAAGCCCTGAGCCCCAGCATTTT. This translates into CASSVSPEPQHF.

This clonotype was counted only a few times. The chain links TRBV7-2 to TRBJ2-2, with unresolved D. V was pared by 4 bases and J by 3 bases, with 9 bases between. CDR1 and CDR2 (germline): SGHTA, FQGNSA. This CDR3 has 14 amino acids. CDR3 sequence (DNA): TGTGCCAGCAGCTACCGACTGTACACCGGGGAGCTGTTTTTT. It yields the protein CASSYRLYTGELFF.

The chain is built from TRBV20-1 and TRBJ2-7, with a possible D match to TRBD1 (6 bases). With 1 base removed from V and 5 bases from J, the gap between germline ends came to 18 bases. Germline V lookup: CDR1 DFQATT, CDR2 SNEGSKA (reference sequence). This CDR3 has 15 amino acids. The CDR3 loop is CSARGVVGGQHEQYF. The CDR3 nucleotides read TGCAGTGCTAGAGGTGTCGTTGGGGGCCAACACGAGCAGTACTTC.

CDR3 nucleotide sequence: TGTGCTAGTGGTGCCTCCGGGACCTTGGGGGAGCAGTACTTC. Translating gives CASGASGTLGEQYF. This rearrangement joins TRBV12-5 to TRBJ2-7; D is perhaps TRBD1 or TRBD2 (5 bases each). V dropped 5 bases and J dropped 7 bases, with 18 bases sitting between them. CDR3 size: 14 residues. Germline V CDR1 and CDR2: LGHNT, FRNRAP.

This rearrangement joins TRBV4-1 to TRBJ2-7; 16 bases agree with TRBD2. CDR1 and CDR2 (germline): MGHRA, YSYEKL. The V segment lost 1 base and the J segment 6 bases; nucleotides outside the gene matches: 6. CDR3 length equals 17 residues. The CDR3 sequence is CASSQAGTSGRAFEQYF. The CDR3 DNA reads TGCGCCAGCAGCCAAGCCGGGACTAGCGGGAGGGCCTTCGAGCAGTACTTC.

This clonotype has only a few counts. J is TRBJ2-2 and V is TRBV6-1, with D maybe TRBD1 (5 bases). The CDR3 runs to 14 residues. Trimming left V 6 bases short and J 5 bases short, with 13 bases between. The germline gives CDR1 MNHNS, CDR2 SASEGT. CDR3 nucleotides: TGTGCCAGCAGACTAACACAGGAGACCGGGGAGCTGTTTTTT. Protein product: CASRLTQETGELFF.

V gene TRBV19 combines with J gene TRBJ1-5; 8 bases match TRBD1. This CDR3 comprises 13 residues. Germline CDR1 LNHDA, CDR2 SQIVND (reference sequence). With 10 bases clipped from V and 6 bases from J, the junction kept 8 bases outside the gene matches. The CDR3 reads CATAQGVFQPQHF. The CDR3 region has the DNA TGTGCCACTGCACAGGGGGTATTTCAGCCCCAGCATTTT. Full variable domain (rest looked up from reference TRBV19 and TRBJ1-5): DGGITQSPKYLFRKEGQNVTLSCEQNLNHDAMYWYRQDPGQGLRLIYYSQIVNDFQKGDIAEGYSVSREKKESFPLTVTSAQKNPTAFYLCATAQGVFQPQHFGDGTRLSIL.

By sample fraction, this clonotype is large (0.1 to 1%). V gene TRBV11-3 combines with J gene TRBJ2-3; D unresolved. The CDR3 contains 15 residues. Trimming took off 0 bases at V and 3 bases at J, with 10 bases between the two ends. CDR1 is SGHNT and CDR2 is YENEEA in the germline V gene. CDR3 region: CASSLDPRRTDTQYF. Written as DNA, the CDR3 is TGTGCCAGCAGCTTAGACCCCCGGCGGACAGATACGCAGTATTTT.

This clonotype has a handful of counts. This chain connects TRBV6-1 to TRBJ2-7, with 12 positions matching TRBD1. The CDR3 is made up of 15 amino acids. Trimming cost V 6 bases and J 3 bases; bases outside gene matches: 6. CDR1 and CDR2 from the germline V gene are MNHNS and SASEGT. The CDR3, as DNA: TGTGCCAGCAGCCTGGGACAGGGGGCGTTCTACGAGCAGTACTTC. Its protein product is CASSLGQGAFYEQYF.

In DNA, the CDR3 is TGTGCCTGGGACCCGACCGGCTATAATTCACCCCTCCACTTT. It codes for CAWDPTGYNSPLHF. The chain is built from TRBV30 and TRBJ1-6; D call uncertain. The V gene's germline CDR1 is GTSNPN and CDR2 SVGIG (reference sequence). The CDR3 consists of 14 residues. Trimming cost V 5 bases and J 3 bases, with 11 bases left between them. The full variable domain, completed using reference TRBV30 and TRBJ1-6, is SQTIHQWPATLVQPVGSPLSLECTVEGTSNPNLYWYRQAAGRGLQLLFYSVGIGQISSEVPQNLSASRPQDRQFILSSKKLLLSDSGFYLCAWDPTGYNSPLHFGNGTRLTVT.

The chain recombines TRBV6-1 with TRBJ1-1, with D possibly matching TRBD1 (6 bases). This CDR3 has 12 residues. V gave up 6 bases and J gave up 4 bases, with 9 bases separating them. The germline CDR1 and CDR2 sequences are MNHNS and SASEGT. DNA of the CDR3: TGTGCCAGCAGGAACAGGGTCACTGAAGCTTTCTTT. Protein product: CASRNRVTEAFF.

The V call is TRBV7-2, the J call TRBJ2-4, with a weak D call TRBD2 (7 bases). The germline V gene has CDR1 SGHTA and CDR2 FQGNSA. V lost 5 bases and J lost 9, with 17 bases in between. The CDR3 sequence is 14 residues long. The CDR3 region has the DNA TGTGCCAGCAGCGCAACCAGGGGAGGGGTCATTCAGTACTTC. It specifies CASSATRGGVIQYF.

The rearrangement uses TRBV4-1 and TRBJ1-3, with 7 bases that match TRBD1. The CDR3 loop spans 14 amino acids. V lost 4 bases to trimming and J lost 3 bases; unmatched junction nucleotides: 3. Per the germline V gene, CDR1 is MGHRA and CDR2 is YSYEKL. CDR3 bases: TGCGCCAGCAGCCTGGGACAGCTTGGAAACACCATATATTTT. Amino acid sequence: CASSLGQLGNTIYF.

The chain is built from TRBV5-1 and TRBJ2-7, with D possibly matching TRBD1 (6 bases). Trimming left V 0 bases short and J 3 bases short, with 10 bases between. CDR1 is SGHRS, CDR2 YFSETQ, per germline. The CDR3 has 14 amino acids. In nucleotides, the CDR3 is TGCGCCAGCAGCTTGGTTGGGGGCGGCTACGAGCAGTACTTC. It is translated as CASSLVGGGYEQYF.

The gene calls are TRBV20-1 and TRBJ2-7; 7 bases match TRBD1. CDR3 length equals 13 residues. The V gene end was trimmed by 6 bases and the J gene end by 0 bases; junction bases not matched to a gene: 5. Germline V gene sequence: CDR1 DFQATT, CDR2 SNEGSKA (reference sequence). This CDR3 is CSARQGISYEQYF. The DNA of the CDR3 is TGCAGTGCAAGACAGGGCATCTCCTACGAGCAGTACTTC.

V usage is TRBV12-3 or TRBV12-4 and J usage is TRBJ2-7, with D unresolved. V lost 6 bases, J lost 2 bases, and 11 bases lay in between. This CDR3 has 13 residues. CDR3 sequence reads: CASRLDGTYEQYF. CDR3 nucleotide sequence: TGTGCCAGCAGGCTGGACGGTACCTACGAGCAGTACTTC.

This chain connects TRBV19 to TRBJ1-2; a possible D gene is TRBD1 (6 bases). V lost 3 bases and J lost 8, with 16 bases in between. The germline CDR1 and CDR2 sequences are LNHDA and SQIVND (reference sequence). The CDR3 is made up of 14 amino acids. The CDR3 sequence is CASSIPGDISGYTF. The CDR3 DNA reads TGTGCCAGTAGTATCCCCGGGGACATATCCGGCTACACCTTC.

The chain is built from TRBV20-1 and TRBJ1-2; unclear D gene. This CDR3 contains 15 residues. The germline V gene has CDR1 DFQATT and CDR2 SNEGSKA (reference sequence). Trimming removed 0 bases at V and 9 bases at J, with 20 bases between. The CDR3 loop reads CSARELVGTIQRYTF. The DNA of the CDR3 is TGCAGTGCTAGAGAGTTGGTTGGTACCATACAACGCTACACCTTC.

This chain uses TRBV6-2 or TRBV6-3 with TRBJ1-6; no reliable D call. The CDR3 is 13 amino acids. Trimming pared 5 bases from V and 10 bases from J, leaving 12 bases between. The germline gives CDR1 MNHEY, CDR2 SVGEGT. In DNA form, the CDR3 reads TGTGCCAGCAGTAACGGGGTACACTCACCCCTCCACTTT. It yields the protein CASSNGVHSPLHF.

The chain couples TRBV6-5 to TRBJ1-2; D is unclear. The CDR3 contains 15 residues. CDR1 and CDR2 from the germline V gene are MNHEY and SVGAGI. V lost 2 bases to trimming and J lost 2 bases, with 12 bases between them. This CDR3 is CASSYVVEPNYGYTF. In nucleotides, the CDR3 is TGTGCCAGCAGTTACGTCGTAGAACCCAACTATGGCTACACCTTC.

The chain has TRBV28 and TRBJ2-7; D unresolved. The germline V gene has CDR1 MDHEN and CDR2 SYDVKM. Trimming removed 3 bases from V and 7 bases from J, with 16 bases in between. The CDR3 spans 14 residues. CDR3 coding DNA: TGTGCCAGCAGTTTCTTCGGTAGCCCGGTGGAGCAGTACTTC. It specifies CASSFFGSPVEQYF.